These 23 T cell receptor beta chains were sequenced from one sample in a study of blood T cell repertoires in COVID-19. Produced via immunoSEQ multiplex PCR; TCRdb's table is partial and in-frame only. The sample yields about 20,000 clones, around 88% seen once. Sequenced: PBMCs or T cells enriched from blood (not recorded which). Receptors were obtained from a woman aged 25 to 39 who had recovered from COVID-19.

The chain combines TRBV18 with TRBJ2-7; 7 positions agree with TRBD1. Germline lookup yields CDR1 KGHSH and CDR2 LQKENI. The V gene end was trimmed by 5 bases and the J gene end by 7 bases; junction bases not matched to a gene: 5. The CDR3 loop spans 12 amino acids. CDR3 region: CASSSNRGEQYF. The CDR3 nucleotides read TGTGCCAGCTCATCGAACAGGGGTGAGCAGTACTTC.

The genes are TRBV27 and TRBJ1-1, with TRBD1 as a possible D gene (6 bases). This CDR3 has 14 amino acids. CDR1 is MNHEY and CDR2 is SMNVEV in the germline V gene (reference sequence). Trimming removed 6 bases from V and 3 bases from J, with 14 bases in between. CDR3 sequence: CASRWGGADTEAFF. As DNA, the CDR3 is TGTGCCAGCAGGTGGGGGGGGGCTGACACTGAAGCTTTCTTT.

The chain links TRBV7-8 to TRBJ1-2; the match to TRBD1 covers 7 bases. The germline V gene encodes CDR1 SGHVS and CDR2 FQNEAQ. There are 15 residues in the CDR3. After removal of 5 bases from V and 4 bases from J, the junction contained 10 bases not matched to a gene. The CDR3 spells CASSPKTGATYGYTF. The CDR3 nucleotides are TGTGCCAGCAGCCCAAAAACAGGGGCGACCTATGGCTACACCTTC.

The chain carries TRBV18 and TRBJ2-7; TRBD1 aligns across 7 bases. CDR3 length equals 14 residues. CDR1 and CDR2 from the germline V gene are KGHSH and LQKENI. V trimming: 3 bases; J trimming: 3 bases; junction bases outside the gene matches: 5. CDR3 DNA: TGTGCCAGCTCACCCTTGACAGGGAGCTACGAGCAGTACTTC. It specifies CASSPLTGSYEQYF.

This clone was counted between two and nine times. The missing conserved phenylalanine or tryptophan at the end of this CDR3 makes a read error likely. The limits of the CDR3 on the DNA are not certain, so only TCRdb's listed CDR3 is given. The chain is built from TRBV14 and TRBJ2-7; the table's D call, TRBD2, was not checked against the DNA. The CDR3 spans 13 residues, counting both ends. Looked up from germline, CDR1 is SGHDN and CDR2 is FVKESK. The CDR3 is CASSQDRGFPPHI.

The chain recombines TRBV5-4 with TRBJ2-5; TRBD2 is a possible D gene (5 bases). CDR1 and CDR2 from the germline V gene are SGHNT and YYREEE (reference sequence). The CDR3 consists of 13 residues. V was cut by 4 bases and J by 5 bases, with 12 bases left in between. As DNA, the CDR3 is TGTGCCAGCAGCCCCCTAGCTAGCGAGACCCAGTACTTC. This sequence encodes CASSPLASETQYF.

The V call is TRBV7-2, the J call TRBJ2-7, with 9 bases lining up with TRBD2. This CDR3 has 16 residues. CDR1 and CDR2 from the germline V gene are SGHTA and FQGNSA. Germline trimming cut 5 bases from V and 1 base from J; bases unmatched to any gene: 9. CDR3 amino acids: CASSQKGLAGSYEQYF. CDR3 DNA: TGTGCCAGCAGCCAAAAGGGGCTAGCGGGGTCCTACGAGCAGTACTTC.

The chain recombines TRBV5-4 with TRBJ2-7; 10 bases agree with TRBD2. Germline CDR1 and CDR2: SGHNT and YYREEE (reference sequence). J lost 2 bases, V lost 4 bases, and 9 bases had no gene match. This CDR3 contains 16 residues. The CDR3: CASSPSSGGTPYEQYF. The CDR3 bases are TGTGCCAGCAGCCCATCTAGCGGGGGAACTCCCTACGAGCAGTACTTC.

The chain is built from TRBV27 and TRBJ2-7; possible D gene TRBD1, 6 bases. V lost 4 bases, J lost 3 bases, and 13 bases lay in between. Germline V lookup: CDR1 MNHEY, CDR2 SMNVEV (reference sequence). CDR3 length: 14 residues. The CDR3 nucleotides read TGTGCCAGCAGTTCACAGGGATCCCTCTACGAGCAGTACTTC. Translated, it gives CASSSQGSLYEQYF.

This clone has just a few counts. The chain joins TRBV9 to TRBJ1-3; 9 positions agree with TRBD1. Germline CDR1 SGDLS, CDR2 YYNGEE. The V gene end was trimmed by 0 bases and the J gene end by 2 bases; junction bases not matched to a gene: 0. This CDR3 spans 15 amino acids. The CDR3 bases are TGTGCCAGCAGCGTAGGACAGGGGGCTGGAAACACCATATATTTT. Translated: CASSVGQGAGNTIYF. The whole variable domain, filled in from reference TRBV9 and TRBJ1-3, reads DSGVTQTPKHLITATGQRVTLRCSPRSGDLSVYWYQQSLDQGLQFLIQYYNGEERAKGNILERFSAQQFPDLHSELNLSSLELGDSALYFCASSVGQGAGNTIYFGEGSWLTVV.

The V call is TRBV7-3, the J call TRBJ2-7, with a possible D match to TRBD2 (6 bases). The germline V gene has CDR1 SGHTA and CDR2 FQGTGA. The CDR3 loop spans 13 amino acids. V was cut by 2 bases and J by 4 bases, with 9 bases left in between. The CDR3 DNA sequence: TGTGCCAGCAGCTTAGCTAGCGAGTACGAGCAGTACTTC. Amino acids: CASSLASEYEQYF.

V usage is TRBV27 and J usage is TRBJ2-1, with 7 bases identical to TRBD2. The CDR3 extends over 13 amino acids. Germline loops: CDR1 MNHEY, CDR2 SMNVEV (reference sequence). The junction had 7 bases not matched to a gene; V was cut back by 6 bases and J by 8 bases. The CDR3 reads CASRDPGRDEQFF. CDR3 nucleotides: TGTGCCAGCAGAGACCCGGGGAGGGATGAGCAGTTCTTC.

The rearrangement uses TRBV5-4 and TRBJ1-1; 10 nucleotides agree with TRBD1. Trimming removed 4 bases from V and 0 bases from J; junction bases left unmatched: 9. The CDR3 covers 17 residues. Germline CDR1 is SGHNT and CDR2 is YYREEE (reference sequence). The CDR3 loop is CASSKGQGNSLNTEAFF. In DNA, the CDR3 is TGTGCCAGCAGCAAGGGACAGGGGAACAGCTTGAACACTGAAGCTTTCTTT.

The rearrangement links TRBV9 to TRBJ1-5; D not certain. The CDR3 totals 13 residues. The germline V gene encodes CDR1 SGDLS and CDR2 YYNGEE. Trimming pared 2 bases from V and 2 bases from J, leaving 5 bases between. The CDR3 DNA reads TGTGCCAGCAGCGTTACAGGCAATCAGCCCCAGCATTTT. Amino acid sequence: CASSVTGNQPQHF.

V gene TRBV4-2 combines with J gene TRBJ1-1; TRBD1 matches at 10 bases. The germline V gene encodes CDR1 LGHNA and CDR2 YNFKEQ. V gave up 3 bases and J gave up 4 bases; unmatched junction bases: 8. The CDR3 runs to 16 residues. For the CDR3, the DNA is TGTGCCAGCAGCCAGGGAAACCGGGACAGGGGCACTGAAGCTTTCTTT. Translation gives CASSQGNRDRGTEAFF.

The V call is TRBV13, the J call TRBJ2-2; weak D call: TRBD2 (6 bases). The V gene lost 1 base and the J gene lost 4 bases, with 10 bases spanning the gap. The CDR3 totals 15 residues. Germline V gene sequence: CDR1 PRHDT, CDR2 FYEKMQ (reference sequence). CDR3 in amino acids: CASSLVGRSTGELFF. DNA of the CDR3: TGTGCCAGCAGCTTAGTGGGGAGGAGCACCGGGGAGCTGTTTTTT.

V is TRBV10-3 and J is TRBJ2-7; 10 bases map to TRBD1. Germline loops: CDR1 ENHRY, CDR2 SYGVKD. The CDR3 covers 15 residues. With 8 bases clipped from V and 0 bases from J, the junction kept 7 bases outside the gene matches. CDR3 nucleotides: TGTGCCATCCTCGCGGGACAGGGGCTCTCCTACGAGCAGTACTTC. Protein product: CAILAGQGLSYEQYF.

CDR3 sequence (DNA): TGTGCCAGCAGTGAAGGGACAGCTACTAACTATGGCTACACCTTC. Amino acids: CASSEGTATNYGYTF. The gene calls are TRBV6-1 and TRBJ1-2, with D tentatively TRBD1 (6 bases). This CDR3 has 15 residues. The V end was cut by 1 base, the J end by 0 bases, with 9 bases between. The germline V gene encodes CDR1 MNHNS and CDR2 SASEGT.

This rearrangement joins TRBV3-1 (or the pseudogene TRBV3-2) to TRBJ1-2; no clear D gene. Trimming shortened V by 0 bases and J by 1 base, and 6 bases separated the two germline ends. Germline-derived CDR1 and CDR2 are LGHDT and YNNKEL (reference sequence). The CDR3 totals 14 residues. CDR3 sequence (DNA): TGTGCCAGCAGCCAAGATGTCGGTAACTATGGCTACACCTTC. Translating gives CASSQDVGNYGYTF.

The J gene is TRBJ2-6, the V gene TRBV7-2; unclear D gene. The CDR3 has 17 residues. The V end was cut by 1 base, the J end by 4 bases, with 14 bases between. CDR1 and CDR2 (germline): SGHTA, FQGNSA. The CDR3 loop is CASSLVSQAKGANVLTF. CDR3 bases: TGTGCCAGCAGCTTAGTTTCCCAAGCCAAAGGGGCCAACGTCCTGACTTTC.

The chain has TRBV10-3 and TRBJ2-5; 7 nucleotides agree with TRBD2. The CDR3 totals 16 residues. The trim removed 3 bases at V and 0 bases at J, leaving 7 bases unmatched. Germline-derived CDR1 and CDR2 are ENHRY and SYGVKD. The CDR3 loop reads CAISEGVSGYQETQYF. The CDR3 region has the DNA TGTGCCATCAGTGAAGGCGTTAGCGGGTACCAAGAGACCCAGTACTTC.

This clone was observed a few times. The rearrangement uses TRBV10-2 and TRBJ1-3; D not resolved. CDR3 size: 13 residues. Germline loops: CDR1 WSHSY, CDR2 SAAADI. Trimming shortened V by 7 bases and J by 0 bases, and 7 bases separated the two germline ends. This CDR3 is CASIGSSGNTIYF. DNA of the CDR3: TGCGCCAGCATTGGCAGCTCTGGAAACACCATATATTTT.

The chain uses TRBV2 and TRBJ1-5; 9 positions agree with TRBD1. After removal of 6 bases from V and 0 bases from J, the junction contained 6 bases not matched to a gene. The germline CDR1 and CDR2 sequences are SNHLY and FYNNEI. The CDR3 is made up of 16 amino acids. The CDR3 DNA sequence: TGTGCCAGCAGGGCAGGGACAGGGAATAGCAATCAGCCCCAGCATTTT. Amino acid sequence: CASRAGTGNSNQPQHF.